This TCR beta chain was observed in a study of post-analysis software for immune sequencing data. This clonotype was seen a handful of times. The target antigen is unknown. Findings and caveats of the study: Controls had lower frequencies than patients of about 5 TRBV segments, which included TRBV5-6, TRBV5-1 and TRBV20-1. Strong co-clustering by F measure was evident for samples that had been prepared in the same batch.

CDR3 length equals 13 residues. With V trimmed by 5 bases and J by 13 bases, 8 bases remained unmatched. Prepared TCR beta cDNA libraries contained unique molecular identifiers. Input populations of roughly 1 to 11 million T cells gave rise to some 500,000 cDNA molecules. From the PCR reads, TCRdb called clonotypes with MiXCR, one entry per CDR3 protein. The table lists approximately 730,000 distinct CDR3 sequences, under 60% of them singletons. The chain joins TRBV12-3 or TRBV12-4 to TRBJ2-1, with TRBD1 matching 10 bases. The sequence was obtained from a girl aged 10 to 17 with multiple sclerosis. Specimen: blood. The CDR3 bases are TGTGCCAGCAGTCCCCAGACAGGGGGCTTCCAGTTCTTC. Its translation is CASSPQTGGFQFF.